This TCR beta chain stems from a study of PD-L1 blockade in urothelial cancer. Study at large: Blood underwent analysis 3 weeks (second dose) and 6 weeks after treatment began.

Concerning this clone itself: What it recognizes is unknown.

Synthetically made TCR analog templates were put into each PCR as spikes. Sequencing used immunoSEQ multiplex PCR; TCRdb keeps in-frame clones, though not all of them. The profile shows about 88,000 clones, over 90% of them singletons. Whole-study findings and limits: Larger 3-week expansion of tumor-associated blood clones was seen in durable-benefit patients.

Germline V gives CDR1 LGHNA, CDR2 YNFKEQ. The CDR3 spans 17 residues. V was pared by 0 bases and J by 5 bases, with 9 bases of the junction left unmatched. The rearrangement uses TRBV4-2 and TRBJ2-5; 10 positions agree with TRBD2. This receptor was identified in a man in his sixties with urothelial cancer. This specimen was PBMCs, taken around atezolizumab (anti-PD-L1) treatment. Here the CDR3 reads CASSQDVSGRGRETQYF. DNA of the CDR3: TGTGCCAGCAGCCAAGATGTCAGCGGGAGGGGGAGGGAGACCCAGTACTTC.